This TCR beta chain was recorded in a study of cytomegalovirus exposure and HLA in healthy donors. Regarding the study as a whole: In a later analysis, TCR beta V- and J-gene trimming was associated with a missense DCLRE1C variant. Per a prior analysis, the majority of TCR beta V segments were productive roughly 90% or roughly 30% of the time. Exclusion as indistinguishable affected some V segments, including TRBV6-2 and TRBV6-3.

About this clone itself: The antigen is unknown.

CDR1 and CDR2 (germline): SGHAT, FQNNGV. J was trimmed by 8 bases and V by 5 bases; bases with no gene match: 10. The CDR3 is made up of 15 amino acids. The PCR was carried out with 60 Vbeta primers and 13 Jbeta primers. TCRdb keeps only in-frame clones here, not all; method: immunoSEQ multiplex PCR. The table records some 44,000 clones, approximately 90% of them present only once. Sequencing was carried out using PBMCs. The V and J genes are TRBV11-2 and TRBJ1-4; 8 bases are shared with TRBD1. This receptor was identified in a middle-aged woman in good health and CMV-seropositive. CDR3 nucleotides: TGTGCCAGCAGCGACCCAGGGGGCGCGAGAGAAAAACTGTTTTTT. Translated, it gives CASSDPGGAREKLFF.